The clone carrying this TCR beta chain was counted a few times. What it binds is unknown. The data were obtained in a study of cytomegalovirus exposure and HLA in healthy donors. Study in general: A previous analysis identified approximately 120 million unique TCR beta sequences derived from approximately 190 million T cells. Among 398 genotyped donors, around 77% fell in the Caucasian-associated ancestry cluster.

Points from the study as a whole: In the analysis, some V segments, TRBV6-2 and TRBV6-3 included, were excluded as indistinguishable.

In the PCR, 60 Vbeta and 13 Jbeta primers were used. Using immunoSEQ multiplex PCR, the repertoire was profiled, and TCRdb retains in-frame clones only, with some absent. The sample has about 160,000 clones; around 72% are singletons. CDR1 is LGHNA and CDR2 is YNFKEQ in the germline V gene. This CDR3 region has 12 residues. Between the trimmed V and J ends, which lost 0 bases and 6 bases, there was a span of 6 bases. The sequencing input was PBMCs. This TCR was recovered from a female donor in good health and CMV-seronegative. The rearrangement links TRBV4-2 to TRBJ2-7, with a tentative D call TRBD2 (5 bases). CDR3 sequence reads: CASSQDAGEQYF. The CDR3 DNA follows: TGTGCCAGCAGCCAAGACGCGGGCGAGCAGTACTTC.